These T cell receptor beta chains were read from a single sample in a study of blood T cell repertoires in COVID-19. Assay: immunoSEQ multiplex PCR; the TCRdb copy retains only in-frame clones and omits some. The table includes about 280,000 clones, about 85% detected once. The sequenced sample consisted of peripheral blood. These receptors all stem from a woman in her forties or fifties who had recovered from COVID-19. The CDR3 runs from the conserved cysteine through the conserved F or W. D genes are given only for firm matches. Clone size appears in some rows only: once, few, many, or a class for an expanded clone.

j_gene,len,v_gene,d_gene,abundance,CDR3nt,CDR3aa
TRBJ1-2,14,TRBV27,TRBD1,once,TGTGCCAGCAGTTTTGGGACAGGGAACTATGGCTACACCTTC,CASSFGTGNYGYTF
TRBJ1-6,15,TRBV16,-,-,TGTGCCAGCAGCCAATTGGGGGGAGGGGATTCACCCCTCCACTTT,CASSQLGGGDSPLHF
TRBJ2-1,18,TRBV6-1,TRBD2,-,TGTGCCAGCAGTGATCTAACCCCTCGGGGGGGGTCCTACAATGAGCAGTTCTTC,CASSDLTPRGGSYNEQFF
TRBJ1-2,15,TRBV7-6,-,-,TGTGCCAGCAGCCCGCGGGGGGGCAGTAACTATGGCTACACCTTC,CASSPRGGSNYGYTF
TRBJ2-7,16,TRBV7-2,-,-,TGTGCCAGCAGCTTAGAAGCGGTAGCGCGCTCCTACGAGCAGTACTTC,CASSLEAVARSYEQYF
TRBJ2-3,16,TRBV11-3,-,-,TGTGCCAGCAGCTTAGGTAGGCGGGAATCGGCAGATACGCAGTATTTT,CASSLGRRESADTQYF
TRBJ2-1,13,TRBV15,TRBD2,-,TGTGCCACCAGGTTTCGGGGGGGCTTTGAGCAGTTCTTC,CATRFRGGFEQFF
TRBJ2-5,12,TRBV30,TRBD2,-,TGTGCCTGGTCTCTAGCGGGAGAGACCCAGTACTTC,CAWSLAGETQYF
TRBJ1-4,15,TRBV5-1,-,few,TGCGCCAGCAGCTTGGGGGCAGGATCAGGAGAAAAACTGTTTTTT,CASSLGAGSGEKLFF
TRBJ2-2,15,TRBV18,-,-,TGTGCCAGCTCACCATTAAGCTCGAACACCGGGGAGCTGTTTTTT,CASSPLSSNTGELFF
TRBJ1-1,14,TRBV5-5,-,few,TGTGCCAGCAGCTTCGGGGGATGGAGCACTGAAGCTTTCTTT,CASSFGGWSTEAFF
TRBJ2-7,12,TRBV30,TRBD1,-,TGTGCCTGGAGTGACCGGGACAGCGTGCAGTACTTC,CAWSDRDSVQYF
TRBJ1-5,13,TRBV30,-,-,TGTGCCTGGAGTGTACAGGGTGATCAGCCCCAGCATTTT,CAWSVQGDQPQHF
TRBJ1-6,17,TRBV30,-,-,TGTGCCTGGAGTGTACCCGGTTTTAGCTCCTATAATTCACCCCTCCACTTT,CAWSVPGFSSYNSPLHF
TRBJ1-4,15,TRBV11-2,-,once,TGTGCCAGCAGCTTAGAGGGGAGGGCGGGTGAAAAACTGTTTTTT,CASSLEGRAGEKLFF
TRBJ2-7,16,TRBV5-6,-,-,TGTGCCAGCAGCTTGGCCGGGCAGGGGCACTCCTACGAGCAGTACTTC,CASSLAGQGHSYEQYF
TRBJ2-4,13,TRBV27,TRBD1,-,TGTGCCAGCAGAGGACAGGGCTGGAGCATTCAGTACTTC,CASRGQGWSIQYF
TRBJ2-5,15,TRBV30,-,-,TGTGCCTGGAGTAATCTGGCGGGGGCGGGGGAGACCCAGTACTTC,CAWSNLAGAGETQYF
TRBJ1-2,14,TRBV5-1,-,few,TGCGCCAGCAGCTTGGACAGACCCTCCTATGGCTACACCTTC,CASSLDRPSYGYTF
TRBJ1-5,16,TRBV19,-,-,TGTGCCAGTAGTATAGTCGTCATCGGGAGGAATCAGCCCCAGCATTTT,CASSIVVIGRNQPQHF
TRBJ1-1,14,TRBV6-2/TRBV6-3,-,-,TGTGCCAGCAGTAAAGACGCCCGCGGCACTGAAGCTTTCTTT,CASSKDARGTEAFF
TRBJ1-2,14,TRBV28,-,-,TGTGCCAGCAGTGGGGGCCGGGTGAGCTATGGCTACACCTTC,CASSGGRVSYGYTF
TRBJ2-5,17,TRBV7-9,-,-,TGTGCCAGCAGCTTAAAGGGGGACGGCGGTAGACAAGAGACCCAGTACTTC,CASSLKGDGGRQETQYF
TRBJ1-2,14,TRBV19,-,-,TGTGCCAGTAGTCCCCGAGGGATAGACTATGGCTACACCTTC,CASSPRGIDYGYTF
TRBJ1-2,16,TRBV7-2,TRBD1,-,TGTGCCAGCAGCCTCATTCGGACAGGGGGCAACTATGGCTACACCTTC,CASSLIRTGGNYGYTF
TRBJ1-2,14,TRBV5-4,-,-,TGTGCCAGCAGCTTGGGGGGCAGTGGCTATGGCTACACCTTC,CASSLGGSGYGYTF
TRBJ1-1,17,TRBV14,TRBD1,-,TGTGCCAGCAGCCTATCAATGGACAGGGCGATGAACACTGAAGCTTTCTTT,CASSLSMDRAMNTEAFF
TRBJ1-3,15,TRBV5-6,TRBD1,-,TGTGCCAGCAGCTGGACAGGTGACTCTGGAAACACCATATATTTT,CASSWTGDSGNTIYF
TRBJ2-7,16,TRBV7-6,-,once,TGTGCCAGCAGCCGCGGCGGGACCTCGGGGGTTTACGAGCAGTACTTC,CASSRGGTSGVYEQYF
TRBJ2-1,13,TRBV10-2,TRBD2,-,TGCGCCAGCAGTCTAGCGGGAGTGGGTGAGCAGTTCTTC,CASSLAGVGEQFF
TRBJ1-1,15,TRBV6-5,-,-,TGTGCCAGCAGTCCCGGCCGGTTGGGGGGGTCTCGAGCTTTCTTT,CASSPGRLGGSRAFF
TRBJ2-3,17,TRBV7-3,-,-,TGTGCCAGCAGCCCAAGGACCGGACACTCTAGCACAGATACGCAGTATTTT,CASSPRTGHSSTDTQYF
TRBJ1-1,13,TRBV6-5,-,-,TGTGCCAGCAGGGGGCAGATGGACACTGAAGCTTTCTTT,CASRGQMDTEAFF